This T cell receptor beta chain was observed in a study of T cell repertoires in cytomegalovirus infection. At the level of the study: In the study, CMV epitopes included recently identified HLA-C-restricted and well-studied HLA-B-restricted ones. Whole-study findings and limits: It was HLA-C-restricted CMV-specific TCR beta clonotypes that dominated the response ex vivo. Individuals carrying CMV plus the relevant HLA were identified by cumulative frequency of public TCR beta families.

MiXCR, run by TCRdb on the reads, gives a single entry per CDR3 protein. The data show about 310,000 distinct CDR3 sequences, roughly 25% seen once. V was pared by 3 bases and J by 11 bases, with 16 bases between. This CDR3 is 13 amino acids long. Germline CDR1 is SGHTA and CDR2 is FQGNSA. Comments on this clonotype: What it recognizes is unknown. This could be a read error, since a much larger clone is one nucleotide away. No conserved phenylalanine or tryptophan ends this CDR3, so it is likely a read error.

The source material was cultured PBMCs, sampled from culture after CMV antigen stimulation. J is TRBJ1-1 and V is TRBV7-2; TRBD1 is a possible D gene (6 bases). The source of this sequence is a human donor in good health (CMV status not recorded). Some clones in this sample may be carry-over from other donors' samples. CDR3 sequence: CASSLEGGRGAFL. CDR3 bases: TGTGCCAGCAGCTTGGAGGGGGGTAGAGGTGCTTTCTTA.